This T cell receptor (beta chain) was profiled in a study of metastatic and nonmetastatic thyroid tumors. TCRdb re-analyzed the PCR reads through MiXCR. The sample has tens of thousands of clones; around 14% are singletons. Ahead of thyroid surgery, no patient had received treatment of any kind. Per germline, CDR1 SGHAT and CDR2 FQNNGV. V shed 3 bases and J shed 7 bases, with 10 bases lying between them. The CDR3 extends over 13 amino acids. Input material: blood. The sequence was obtained from a female donor with papillary thyroid cancer or a benign thyroid nodule (not recorded which). Some clones in this sample may be carry-over from other donors' samples. The rearrangement uses TRBV11-2 and TRBJ1-5; D remains ambiguous. In DNA form, the CDR3 reads TGTGCCAGCAGCTTGGGATCAGGCCAGCCCCAGCATTTT. Amino acid sequence: CASSLGSGQPQHF.